This entry lists 5 T cell receptor beta chains sequenced from one sample in a study of shared clonotypes between healthy human individuals (dated by TCRdb to about 2020). Receptor libraries were prepared by the immunoSEQ multiplex PCR assay. In TCRdb, the immuneACCESS table is reduced to in-frame sequences with V and J assigned. These tables do not hold every clone; where another copy was compared, an unresolved V gene accounts for under half, and the others remain unexplained. Within this sample are about 1 million clones, with around 76% of them counted one time only. The ten largest clones take up roughly 1.4% of the sample. The sequencing sample was made of memory CD4+ T cells sorted from blood. In the paper's terms, the cell subset or site label means: CD45RA-negative fraction. All receptors come from a young man in good health.

This clone has more than one count but fewer than ten. The rearrangement links TRBV7-9 to TRBJ2-1, with 10 bases aligning to TRBD1. This CDR3 is built from 14 residues. From germline, CDR1 is SEHNR and CDR2 FQNEAQ (reference sequence). The V gene end was trimmed by 5 bases and the J gene end by 8 bases; junction bases not matched to a gene: 6. The CDR3 region is CASSRGQGPHEQFF. The CDR3 DNA reads as TGTGCCAGCAGCAGGGGACAGGGGCCCCATGAGCAGTTCTTC.

The rearrangement joins TRBV5-6 to TRBJ2-7; 12 nucleotides align to TRBD1. CDR3 length: 15 amino acids. Germline CDR1 and CDR2: SGHDT and YYEEEE. The junction had 8 bases not matched to a gene; V was cut back by 3 bases and J by 7 bases. The CDR3 DNA is TGTGCCAGCAGCTCCGGGACAGGGGGCATGTGGGAGCAGTACTTC. Amino acid sequence: CASSSGTGGMWEQYF. Using reference TRBV5-6 and TRBJ2-7 for the parts outside the CDR3, the full variable domain is DAGVTQSPTHLIKTRGQQVTLRCSPKSGHDTVSWYQQALGQGPQFIFQYYEEEERQRGNFPDRFSGHQFPNYSSELNVNALLLGDSALYLCASSSGTGGMWEQYFGPGTRLTVT.

This chain links TRBV7-2 with TRBJ2-3; 10 bases match TRBD2. Germline loops: CDR1 SGHTA, CDR2 FQGNSA. The CDR3 loop spans 14 amino acids. V dropped 6 bases and J dropped 10; count of bases not matched to a gene: 10. CDR3: CASSQREGQGSQYF. CDR3 nucleotide sequence: TGTGCCAGCAGTCAGCGGGAGGGACAAGGTTCGCAGTATTTT.

V and J are TRBV28 and TRBJ1-2; a possible D gene is TRBD1 (5 bases). Trimming pared 2 bases from V and 8 bases from J, leaving 9 bases between. Per germline, CDR1 MDHEN and CDR2 SYDVKM. The CDR3 consists of 12 residues. The CDR3 sequence is CASSLNQGGYTF. The CDR3 nucleotides read TGTGCCAGCAGTTTAAATCAGGGCGGCTACACCTTC.

In its sample, this clone was seen a few times. The chain recombines TRBV10-2 with TRBJ2-3; 10 bases line up with TRBD2. The CDR3 has 14 residues. The junction had 6 bases not matched to a gene; V was cut back by 8 bases and J by 4 bases. Germline CDR1 and CDR2: WSHSY and SAAADI. The CDR3 DNA sequence: TGCGCCAGCTCCACTAGCGGGGCCCCAGATACGCAGTATTTT. Encoded protein: CASSTSGAPDTQYF.